This T cell receptor beta chain is from a study of CD8 T cells in ankylosing spondylitis. A single record per CDR3 protein comes from TCRdb applying MiXCR to the 5' RACE reads. Of around 140,000 distinct CDR3 sequences in the sample, approximately 10% were seen once. Trimming took off 5 bases at V and 4 bases at J, with 21 bases between the two ends. In germline, CDR1 is LNHDA, CDR2 SQIVND (reference sequence). This CDR3 spans 17 amino acids. Notes on this clonotype: Its target is not known.

General study points: Made up of roughly 8 highly homologous variants, a TCR beta motif appeared characteristic of ankylosing spondylitis blood. As for the disease-linked clones, they showed a CD8+ phenotype and occurred at relatively low frequencies in peripheral blood.

The specimen was blood, either unsorted or a sorted T cell fraction (not recorded which). The origin of this receptor is a female donor with ankylosing spondylitis or in good health (not recorded which). The J gene is TRBJ1-5, the V gene TRBV19; weak D call: TRBD1 (5 bases). The DNA for the CDR3 is TGTGCCAGTAGTTTTCTACGGAGCGCGGGGGGGAATCAGCCCCAGCATTTT. It translates to CASSFLRSAGGNQPQHF. Combining the CDR3 with reference TRBV19 and TRBJ1-5 gives the whole variable domain DGGITQSPKYLFRKEGQNVTLSCEQNLNHDAMYWYRQDPGQGLRLIYYSQIVNDFQKGDIAEGYSVSREKKESFPLTVTSAQKNPTAFYLCASSFLRSAGGNQPQHFGDGTRLSIL.